Following are 20 T cell receptor beta chains from one sample sequenced in a study of cytomegalovirus exposure and HLA in healthy donors. PCR involved 60 Vbeta and 13 Jbeta primers. The method was immunoSEQ multiplex PCR; TCRdb's version includes in-frame clones alone and lacks a portion of them. The repertoire holds about 110,000 clones, with roughly two thirds as singletons. Sequencing input: PBMCs. The receptor set was obtained from a man between 35 and 55 years old in good health and CMV-seronegative.

This clone has only a few counts. The V call is TRBV5-5, the J call TRBJ2-3; 7 positions match TRBD2. With 3 bases clipped from V and 1 base from J, the junction kept 5 bases outside the gene matches. There are 15 residues in the CDR3. Germline assignment: CDR1 SGHKS and CDR2 YYEKEE (reference sequence). The chain's CDR3 is CASSSLGGGTDTQYF. CDR3 DNA: TGTGCCAGCAGCTCATTGGGGGGGGGCACAGATACGCAGTATTTT. Full variable domain (missing parts from reference TRBV5-5 and TRBJ2-3): DAGVTQSPTHLIKTRGQQVTLRCSPISGHKSVSWYQQVLGQGPQFIFQYYEKEERGRGNFPDRFSARQFPNYSSELNVNALLLGDSALYLCASSSLGGGTDTQYFGPGTRLTVL.

The rearrangement uses TRBV7-2 and TRBJ2-7; TRBD1 matches at 8 bases. There are 16 residues in the CDR3. Germline CDR1 SGHTA, CDR2 FQGNSA. The V gene end was trimmed by 1 base and the J gene end by 0 bases; junction bases not matched to a gene: 5. CDR3 sequence reads: CASSLGTGWGSYEQYF. The CDR3 DNA reads as TGTGCCAGCAGCTTAGGGACAGGGTGGGGCTCCTACGAGCAGTACTTC. Drawing the rest from reference TRBV7-2 and TRBJ2-7, the complete variable domain is GAGVSQSPSNKVTEKGKDVELRCDPISGHTALYWYRQSLGQGLEFLIYFQGNSAPDKSGLPSDRFSAERTGGSVSTLTIQRTQQEDSAVYLCASSLGTGWGSYEQYFGPGTRLTVT.

The rearrangement links TRBV4-1 to TRBJ2-5, with 8 bases matching TRBD1. Trimming at V came to 3 bases and at J to 2 bases, leaving 5 bases not matched to a gene. The germline CDR1 and CDR2 sequences are MGHRA and YSYEKL. The CDR3 is 15 residues long. The CDR3: CASSQGDRQQETQYF. The CDR3 DNA reads as TGCGCCAGCAGCCAGGGGGACAGGCAACAAGAGACCCAGTACTTC.

This clone has just a few counts. The chain joins TRBV6-1 to TRBJ1-3, with 7 positions matching TRBD1. Looked up from germline, CDR1 is MNHNS and CDR2 is SASEGT. This CDR3 has 16 residues. V shed 0 bases and J 4 bases; nucleotides not matched to a gene: 6. This CDR3 is CASSEALGTAGNTIYF. CDR3 sequence (DNA): TGTGCCAGCAGTGAAGCGCTGGGGACAGCGGGAAACACCATATATTTT.

CDR3 sequence reads: CASSGTGPTGELFF. CDR3 nucleotide sequence: TGTGCCAGCTCGGGGACAGGGCCCACCGGGGAGCTGTTTTTT. The chain links TRBV7-9 to TRBJ2-2, with 9 bases matching TRBD1. Per germline, CDR1 SEHNR and CDR2 FQNEAQ (reference sequence). CDR3 length: 14 residues. Germline trimming cut 8 bases from V and 4 bases from J; bases unmatched to any gene: 5.

This chain joins TRBV1 and TRBJ2-5; the table gives TRBD2 as D, unverified against the DNA. TRBV1 is designated a pseudogene. This CDR3 comprises 15 residues. The chain's CDR3 is CTSSLRWRGGETQYF. CDR3 nucleotide sequence: TGCACCAGCAGCCTCCGATGGCGGGGAGGGGAGACCCAGTACTTC.

The chain joins TRBV4-3 to TRBJ1-1; D perhaps matches TRBD1 (5 bases). This CDR3 has 15 amino acids. Per germline, CDR1 LGHNA and CDR2 YSLEER. Trimming pared 0 bases from V and 2 bases from J, leaving 10 bases between. CDR3 DNA sequence: TGCGCCAGCAGCCAAGATGGGCAGGGAAACACTGAAGCTTTCTTT. Its translation: CASSQDGQGNTEAFF.

This clone was detected a few times. The chain employs TRBV5-4 and TRBJ2-7; tentatively, D is TRBD1 (6 bases). This CDR3 has 19 amino acids. V was shortened by 3 bases and J by 5 bases, with 30 bases between the two germline ends. Germline CDR1 reads SGHNT; CDR2 reads YYREEE (reference sequence). For the CDR3, the DNA is TGTGCCAGCAGCTCCTGGGGAATTAGGGTTCGGCAGGGGATCCACGAGCAGTACTTC. This encodes CASSSWGIRVRQGIHEQYF. The complete variable domain, with remaining parts taken from reference TRBV5-4 and TRBJ2-7, reads ETGVTQSPTHLIKTRGQQVTLRCSSQSGHNTVSWYQQALGQGPQFIFQYYREEENGRGNFPPRFSGLQFPNYSSELNVNALELDDSALYLCASSSWGIRVRQGIHEQYFGPGTRLTVT.

Concerning this clone: The junction departs from germline at one end; a sequencing error may be responsible. The chain joins TRBV6-6 to TRBJ1-5; D not resolved. Germline V gives CDR1 MNHNY, CDR2 SVGAGI (reference sequence). CDR3 length equals 13 residues. Written as DNA, the CDR3 is TGTGCCATCAGTGGAGGGAGCAATCAGCCCCAGCATTTT. It codes for CAISGGSNQPQHF.

This chain joins TRBV5-4 and TRBJ2-5, with D perhaps matching TRBD1 (5 bases). The CDR3 extends over 15 amino acids. V lost 4 bases and J lost 1, with 14 bases in between. CDR1 is SGHNT and CDR2 is YYREEE in the germline V gene (reference sequence). Written as DNA, the CDR3 is TGTGCCAGCAGCGACAAACAGGTCCTCCAAGAGACCCAGTACTTC. As protein: CASSDKQVLQETQYF.

The chain recombines TRBV27 with TRBJ1-1, with D possibly matching TRBD1 (5 bases). The germline V and J ends were trimmed by 0 bases and 4 bases, with 15 bases remaining between them. Germline V gene sequence: CDR1 MNHEY, CDR2 SMNVEV (reference sequence). This CDR3 has 16 amino acids. As DNA, the CDR3 is TGTGCCAGCAGTTTATCGGGGGGAAGGGCAGGCACTGAAGCTTTCTTT. It specifies CASSLSGGRAGTEAFF.

V usage is TRBV7-9 and J usage is TRBJ2-2; D is undetermined. Trimming pared 5 bases from V and 5 bases from J, leaving 6 bases between. The CDR3 totals 12 residues. The germline V gene encodes CDR1 SEHNR and CDR2 FQNEAQ (reference sequence). This chain's CDR3 is CASSPSTGELFF. In DNA, the CDR3 is TGTGCCAGCAGCCCTAGTACCGGGGAGCTGTTTTTT.

The gene calls are TRBV11-2 and TRBJ2-5; D might be TRBD1 (5 bases). The ends were cut back, 5 bases at V and 2 bases at J, with 15 bases in the middle. The CDR3 totals 15 residues. The germline V gene has CDR1 SGHAT and CDR2 FQNNGV. The CDR3 protein is CASSAGSRRQETQYF. CDR3 nucleotide sequence: TGTGCCAGCAGCGCAGGGTCACGAAGACAAGAGACCCAGTACTTC.

The rearrangement joins TRBV7-2 to TRBJ2-3; D is uncertain. V was shortened by 1 base and J by 5 bases, with 10 bases between the two germline ends. There are 14 residues in the CDR3. Germline V gives CDR1 SGHTA, CDR2 FQGNSA. The CDR3 bases are TGTGCCAGCAGCTTAGACTCGTCGGTAGATACGCAGTATTTT. This gives the protein CASSLDSSVDTQYF.

This clone came up a few times. The chain employs TRBV4-1 and TRBJ2-7; D is perhaps TRBD1 (5 bases). This CDR3 has 15 amino acids. Germline V gene data show CDR1 as MGHRA and CDR2 as YSYEKL. Trimming left V 2 bases short and J 3 bases short, with 14 bases between. CDR3 amino acids: CASSQLQGNSYEQYF. DNA for the CDR3: TGCGCCAGCAGCCAACTCCAGGGTAATAGCTACGAGCAGTACTTC.

This clone came up a few times. The rearrangement links TRBV9 to TRBJ1-3; possible D gene TRBD1, 6 bases. CDR1 and CDR2 (germline): SGDLS, YYNGEE. V shed 4 bases and J shed 8 bases, with 19 bases lying between them. The CDR3 sequence is 15 residues long. The CDR3 sequence is CASSLRTVGKDTIYF. The CDR3, as DNA: TGTGCCAGCAGCCTCCGGACAGTCGGGAAGGACACCATATATTTT.

V usage is TRBV15 and J usage is TRBJ1-1; D gene unclear. Trimming cost V 0 bases and J 7 bases, with 9 bases left between them. Germline CDR1 reads LNHNV; CDR2 reads YYDKDF (reference sequence). CDR3 length: 13 amino acids. The CDR3 coding sequence is TGTGCCACCAGCAGAGATAGAATTGGTGAAGCTTTCTTT. This gives the protein CATSRDRIGEAFF.

The chain links TRBV7-9 to TRBJ2-7; D possibly corresponds to TRBD1 (5 bases). V was pared by 6 bases and J by 0 bases, with 9 bases between. The CDR3 runs 13 residues. The V gene's germline CDR1 is SEHNR and CDR2 FQNEAQ (reference sequence). As DNA, the CDR3 is TGTGCCAGCAGTCAGGGAAGCTCCTACGAGCAGTACTTC. Protein: CASSQGSSYEQYF. Filled out from reference TRBV7-9 and TRBJ2-7, the complete variable domain reads DTGVSQNPRHKITKRGQNVTFRCDPISEHNRLYWYRQTLGQGPEFLTYFQNEAQLEKSRLLSDRFSAERPKGSFSTLEIQRTEQGDSAMYLCASSQGSSYEQYFGPGTRLTVT.

This clone showed up just a few times. The rearrangement uses TRBV6-1 and TRBJ1-5; D is possibly TRBD1 (5 bases). This CDR3 has 13 amino acids. Germline lookup yields CDR1 MNHNS and CDR2 SASEGT. Between the trimmed V and J ends, which lost 8 bases and 1 base, there was a span of 9 bases. CDR3 in DNA: TGTGCCAGCCAGGACACGAGCAATCAGCCCCAGCATTTT. Encoded protein: CASQDTSNQPQHF.

The rearrangement joins TRBV18 to TRBJ2-7, with TRBD1 matching over 7 bases. The length of the CDR3 is 16 residues. Looked up from germline, CDR1 is KGHSH and CDR2 is LQKENI. The J segment lost 0 bases and the V segment lost 0 bases, leaving 5 bases of the junction unmatched. The CDR3 region has the DNA TGTGCCAGCTCACCACCTGGGACAGTTGGCTCCTACGAGCAGTACTTC. Translated, it gives CASSPPGTVGSYEQYF.